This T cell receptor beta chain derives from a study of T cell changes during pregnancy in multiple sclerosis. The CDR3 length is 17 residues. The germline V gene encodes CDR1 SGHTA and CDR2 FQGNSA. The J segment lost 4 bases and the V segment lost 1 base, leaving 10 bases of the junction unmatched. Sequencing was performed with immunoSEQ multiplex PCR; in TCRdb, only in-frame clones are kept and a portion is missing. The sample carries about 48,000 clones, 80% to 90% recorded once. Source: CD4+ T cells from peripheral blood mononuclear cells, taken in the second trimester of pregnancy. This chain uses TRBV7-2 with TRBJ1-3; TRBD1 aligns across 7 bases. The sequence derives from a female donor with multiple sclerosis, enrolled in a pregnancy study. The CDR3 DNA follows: TGTGCCAGCAGCTTAGGGGAACAACAGGGGTTCGGAAACACCATATATTTT. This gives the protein CASSLGEQQGFGNTIYF. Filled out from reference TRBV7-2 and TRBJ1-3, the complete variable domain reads GAGVSQSPSNKVTEKGKDVELRCDPISGHTALYWYRQSLGQGLEFLIYFQGNSAPDKSGLPSDRFSAERTGGSVSTLTIQRTQQEDSAVYLCASSLGEQQGFGNTIYFGEGSWLTVV.